This passage covers 31 T cell receptor beta chains from one sample sequenced in a study of Ad26.COV2.S vaccination and SARS-CoV-2 variants. Documented treatment: around 19 received Ad26.COV2.S at low or high dose, single or two shots; about 5 received placebo; per-sample allocation not given. Material that was analyzed had been drawn on day 63 after the first vaccine or placebo injection. Produced via immunoSEQ multiplex PCR; TCRdb's table is partial and in-frame only. The table has around 300,000 clones, roughly 90% seen once. This specimen consisted of peripheral blood, obtained in a trial of Ad26.COV2.S vaccine versus placebo. The source of these receptors is a person aged 18-60 years who received the Ad26.COV2.S COVID-19 vaccine or a placebo.

The CDR3 sequence: CASSYGDPTGELFF. DNA of the CDR3: TGTGCCAGCAGTTACGGGGACCCTACCGGGGAGCTGTTTTTT. The gene calls are TRBV6-2 or TRBV6-3 and TRBJ2-2; TRBD1 or TRBD2 may be the D gene (5 bases each). The CDR3 has 14 residues. The V gene lost 2 bases and the J gene lost 5 bases, with 9 bases spanning the gap. Germline CDR1 and CDR2: MNHEY and SVGEGT.

The chain joins TRBV3-1 (or the pseudogene TRBV3-2) to TRBJ1-3; D call uncertain. Germline CDR1 is LGHDT and CDR2 is YNNKEL (reference sequence). Trimming cost V 0 bases and J 1 base, with 7 bases left between them. This CDR3 comprises 15 residues. This chain's CDR3 is CASSQDRTSGNTIYF. The CDR3 DNA is TGTGCCAGCAGCCAAGACCGGACTTCTGGAAACACCATATATTTT.

The genes are TRBV5-1 and TRBJ1-2, with 7 bases fitting TRBD1. Germline lookup yields CDR1 SGHRS and CDR2 YFSETQ. Trimming at V came to 2 bases and at J to 6 bases, leaving 13 bases not matched to a gene. The length of the CDR3 is 16 residues. The CDR3 here is CASSLMTGNDFNGYTF. CDR3 DNA sequence: TGCGCCAGCAGCTTAATGACAGGGAACGATTTTAATGGCTACACCTTC.

The rearrangement joins TRBV11-2 to TRBJ2-2; D is uncertain. Germline CDR1 reads SGHAT; CDR2 reads FQNNGV. Deletions cut 10 bases from V and 6 bases from J, with 15 bases between. This CDR3 is built from 13 residues. The CDR3 coding sequence is TGTGCCACCCTAGGCAGTTTGGCCGGGGAGCTGTTTTTT. Translating it yields CATLGSLAGELFF. The full variable domain, its missing parts supplied by reference TRBV11-2 and TRBJ2-2, is EAGVAQSPRYKIIEKRQSVAFWCNPISGHATLYWYQQILGQGPKLLIQFQNNGVVDDSQLPKDRFSAERLKGVDSTLKIQPAKLEDSAVYLCATLGSLAGELFFGEGSRLTVL.

The V call is TRBV28, the J call TRBJ2-7; D not certain. The CDR3 is 16 residues long. With 4 bases removed from V and 1 base from J, the gap between germline ends came to 17 bases. The germline CDR1 and CDR2 sequences are MDHEN and SYDVKM. The CDR3 sequence: CASSSLPSTLSYEQYF. DNA of the CDR3: TGTGCCAGCAGTTCCCTCCCTTCGACATTATCCTACGAGCAGTACTTC.

The table lists this clone with a count of one. The chain recombines TRBV6-2 or TRBV6-3 with TRBJ2-2; TRBD1 might be the D (6 bases). This CDR3 has 15 amino acids. Germline V gives CDR1 MNHEY, CDR2 SVGEGT. Deletions cut 2 bases from V and 6 bases from J, with 13 bases between. Here the CDR3 DNA reads TGTGCCAGCAGTTACCCAGGGGCTGAAGCCGGGGAGCTGTTTTTT. It codes for CASSYPGAEAGELFF.

This chain uses TRBV7-6 with TRBJ2-7; weak D call: TRBD1 (6 bases). The V and J ends lost 1 base and 2 bases respectively, with 15 bases between them. The germline CDR1 and CDR2 sequences are SGHVS and FNYEAQ. CDR3 length: 16 amino acids. Here the CDR3 reads CASSLEQGTLTYEQYF. CDR3 DNA: TGTGCCAGCAGCTTAGAGCAGGGGACCCTTACCTACGAGCAGTACTTC. The variable domain in full, completed from reference TRBV7-6 and TRBJ2-7, reads GAGVSQSPRYKVTKRGQDVALRCDPISGHVSLYWYRQALGQGPEFLTYFNYEAQQDKSGLPNDRFSAERPEGSISTLTIQRTEQRDSAMYRCASSLEQGTLTYEQYFGPGTRLTVT.

The chain carries TRBV2 and TRBJ2-7; D possibly corresponds to TRBD1 (6 bases). The CDR3 totals 15 residues. Germline lookup yields CDR1 SNHLY and CDR2 FYNNEI. Trimming stripped 2 bases from V and 6 bases from J, with 17 bases between. The CDR3 loop is CASSEPQTGPGEQYF. DNA for the CDR3: TGTGCCAGCAGTGAACCCCAAACAGGGCCCGGCGAGCAGTACTTC. Supplemented by reference TRBV2 and TRBJ2-7, the full variable domain reads EPEVTQTPSHQVTQMGQEVILRCVPISNHLYFYWYRQILGQKVEFLVSFYNNEISEKSEIFDDQFSVERPDGSNFTLKIRSTKLEDSAMYFCASSEPQTGPGEQYFGPGTRLTVT.

This clone was seen a single time. The CDR3 sequence: CAWRKGMPYNEQFF. CDR3 sequence (DNA): TGTGCCTGGAGGAAGGGGATGCCCTACAATGAGCAGTTCTTC. The rearrangement links TRBV30 to TRBJ2-1, with a weak D call TRBD1 (5 bases). V was cut by 3 bases and J by 2 bases, with 11 bases left in between. Germline CDR1 reads GTSNPN; CDR2 reads SVGIG (reference sequence). CDR3 length: 14 residues.

This chain joins TRBV28 and TRBJ2-7; the match to TRBD1 covers 7 bases. The CDR3 sequence is 15 residues long. Germline values: CDR1 MDHEN, CDR2 SYDVKM. V lost 2 bases and J lost 0; bases outside the gene matches: 4. DNA of the CDR3: TGTGCCAGCAGTTTACCCGACAGGGCCTCCTACGAGCAGTACTTC. It codes for CASSLPDRASYEQYF.

V and J are TRBV28 and TRBJ2-3; 9 bases map to TRBD1. V was clipped by 6 bases and J by 3 bases; unmatched bases: 7. This CDR3 region has 15 residues. Germline V CDR1 and CDR2: MDHEN, SYDVKM. The CDR3: CASRSYRGRTDTQYF. CDR3 bases: TGTGCCAGCAGGAGCTACAGGGGGCGGACAGATACGCAGTATTTT.

The chain is built from TRBV7-2 and TRBJ1-2, with a tentative D call TRBD1 (6 bases). From germline, CDR1 is SGHTA and CDR2 FQGNSA. Trimming took 6 bases from V and 4 from J, leaving 18 bases between them. The length of the CDR3 is 15 residues. The CDR3 reads CASSDRGGSGYGYTF. The CDR3, as DNA: TGTGCCAGCAGTGATAGGGGGGGGAGCGGCTATGGCTACACCTTC.

V usage is TRBV12-5 and J usage is TRBJ2-7; TRBD1 matches 8 bases. J gave up 3 bases and V 3 bases, and 1 base lay outside the gene matches. CDR3 length: 13 residues. Germline V gene sequence: CDR1 LGHNT, CDR2 FRNRAP. CDR3 region: CASGFTGGYEQYF. In DNA form, the CDR3 reads TGTGCTAGTGGTTTTACAGGGGGCTACGAGCAGTACTTC. The complete variable domain, with remaining parts taken from reference TRBV12-5 and TRBJ2-7, reads DARVTQTPRHKVTEMGQEVTMRCQPILGHNTVFWYRQTMMQGLELLAYFRNRAPLDDSGMPKDRFSAEMPDATLATLKIQPSEPRDSAVYFCASGFTGGYEQYFGPGTRLTVT.

The chain employs TRBV5-1 and TRBJ1-5, with 10 bases matching TRBD1. CDR1 is SGHRS, CDR2 YFSETQ, per germline. Unmatched junction bases numbered 5, after V lost 4 bases and J lost 4 bases. The CDR3 runs 15 residues. DNA for the CDR3: TGCGCCAGCAGCCCCGGACAGGGGGGGAATCAGCCCCAGCATTTT. It is translated as CASSPGQGGNQPQHF.

Remarks on this clone: Other DNA sequences in the same sample also yield this CDR3. The chain employs TRBV7-2 and TRBJ1-1; D is unclear. CDR1 is SGHTA, CDR2 FQGNSA, per germline. V was pared by 1 base and J by 1 base, with 10 bases between. The length of the CDR3 is 15 residues. The CDR3 coding sequence is TGTGCCAGCAGCTTAGTGGCGGGAGAGAACACTGAAGCTTTCTTT. Protein sequence: CASSLVAGENTEAFF. The variable domain in full, with the rest retrieved from reference TRBV7-2 and TRBJ1-1, is GAGVSQSPSNKVTEKGKDVELRCDPISGHTALYWYRQSLGQGLEFLIYFQGNSAPDKSGLPSDRFSAERTGGSVSTLTIQRTQQEDSAVYLCASSLVAGENTEAFFGQGTRLTVV.

The chain couples TRBV14 to TRBJ1-1; D gene uncertain. V lost 4 bases, J lost 2 bases, and 14 bases lay in between. The germline V gene encodes CDR1 SGHDN and CDR2 FVKESK. This CDR3 has 15 residues. The CDR3, as DNA: TGTGCCAGCAGCCTAAGGGCCGGGGTCAACACTGAAGCTTTCTTT. It is translated as CASSLRAGVNTEAFF.

V is TRBV7-6 and J is TRBJ1-3, with unresolved D. The CDR3 loop spans 16 amino acids. Germline V gene data show CDR1 as SGHVS and CDR2 as FNYEAQ. V was shortened by 2 bases and J by 2 bases, with 13 bases between the two germline ends. The DNA for the CDR3 is TGTGCCAGCAGCTTAACTCTAGATCAGACTGGAAACACCATATATTTT. This encodes CASSLTLDQTGNTIYF.

The V call is TRBV24-1, the J call TRBJ2-1, with D tentatively TRBD1 or TRBD2 (5 bases each). Between the trimmed V and J ends, which lost 5 bases and 5 bases, there was a span of 9 bases. Germline CDR1 and CDR2: KGHDR and SFDVKD. This CDR3 spans 13 amino acids. The CDR3, as DNA: TGTGCCACCAGTGTGGGACCGAACAATGAGCAGTTCTTC. Its protein is CATSVGPNNEQFF.

The chain has TRBV5-1 and TRBJ2-3; D may be TRBD1 (5 bases). The germline gives CDR1 SGHRS, CDR2 YFSETQ. CDR3 length: 15 amino acids. V gave up 5 bases and J gave up 1 base, with 14 bases separating them. This chain's CDR3 is CASSQQAQGTDTQYF. The CDR3 coding sequence is TGCGCCAGCAGTCAACAGGCTCAGGGCACAGATACGCAGTATTTT.

The chain uses TRBV4-3 and TRBJ2-7; D may be TRBD1 (7 bases). This CDR3 is 14 amino acids long. V gave up 4 bases and J gave up 2 bases, with 12 bases separating them. Germline V lookup: CDR1 LGHNA, CDR2 YSLEER. The CDR3 sequence is CASSLQGGPYEQYF. DNA of the CDR3: TGCGCCAGCAGCCTCCAGGGGGGCCCCTACGAGCAGTACTTC.

V and J are TRBV19 and TRBJ2-6; D may be TRBD2 (5 bases). Looked up from germline, CDR1 is LNHDA and CDR2 is SQIVND (reference sequence). The V and J ends lost 9 bases and 2 bases respectively, with 8 bases between them. This CDR3 region has 13 residues. CDR3 residues: CASGETGANVLTF. In DNA form, the CDR3 reads TGTGCCAGCGGGGAAACTGGGGCCAACGTCCTGACTTTC. The full variable domain, in which reference TRBV19 and TRBJ2-6 provide the parts outside the CDR3, is DGGITQSPKYLFRKEGQNVTLSCEQNLNHDAMYWYRQDPGQGLRLIYYSQIVNDFQKGDIAEGYSVSREKKESFPLTVTSAQKNPTAFYLCASGETGANVLTFGAGSRLTVL.

The J gene is TRBJ1-6, the V gene TRBV6-5, with 10 bases lining up with TRBD1. The CDR3 is 15 amino acids. Germline loops: CDR1 MNHEY, CDR2 SVGAGI. Trimming removed 3 bases from V and 7 bases from J; junction bases left unmatched: 3. For the CDR3, the DNA is TGTGCCAGCAGTTATGGGACAGGGGTGAATTCACCCCTCCACTTT. It encodes CASSYGTGVNSPLHF.

The chain has TRBV9 and TRBJ2-7; 8 bases line up with TRBD1. The V segment lost 4 bases and the J segment 0 bases; nucleotides outside the gene matches: 6. CDR3 length equals 15 residues. Germline lookup yields CDR1 SGDLS and CDR2 YYNGEE. CDR3 nucleotides: TGTGCCAGCAGCTCCCGCACAGGGGGCTCCTACGAGCAGTACTTC. It codes for CASSSRTGGSYEQYF.

This chain connects TRBV6-5 to TRBJ1-1; D not certain. Trimming shortened V by 6 bases and J by 0 bases, and 14 bases separated the two germline ends. The germline V gene has CDR1 MNHEY and CDR2 SVGAGI. The CDR3 covers 15 residues. CDR3 nucleotide sequence: TGTGCCAGCAGGACAACAACAGTCATGAACACTGAAGCTTTCTTT. Its translation: CASRTTTVMNTEAFF.

The CDR3 DNA reads as TGTGCCAGCAGTTATGATAGTTGGAATCAGCCCCAGCATTTT. It is translated as CASSYDSWNQPQHF. This chain connects TRBV6-5 to TRBJ1-5; no clear D gene. V dropped 3 bases and J dropped 4 bases, with 10 bases sitting between them. Per the germline V gene, CDR1 is MNHEY and CDR2 is SVGAGI. The CDR3 spans 14 residues.

J is TRBJ1-1 and V is TRBV7-9, with unresolved D. Trimming took 7 bases from V and 6 from J, leaving 9 bases between them. Germline CDR1 is SEHNR and CDR2 is FQNEAQ (reference sequence). This CDR3 is built from 11 residues. CDR3 residues: CASTGGAEAFF. CDR3 nucleotides: TGTGCCAGCACAGGTGGTGCTGAAGCTTTCTTT.

The rearrangement joins TRBV5-6 to TRBJ1-1, with unresolved D. CDR3 size: 14 residues. Trimming cost V 0 bases and J 1 base, with 7 bases left between them. Germline V CDR1 and CDR2: SGHDT, YYEEEE. DNA for the CDR3: TGTGCCAGCAGCTTGGCAAGCCCGAACACTGAAGCTTTCTTT. This encodes CASSLASPNTEAFF.

On this clone: Other DNA sequences in this specimen translate into the identical CDR3. The genes are TRBV7-3 and TRBJ2-2, with D hard to call. V was cut by 4 bases and J by 2 bases, with 5 bases left in between. Germline lookup yields CDR1 SGHTA and CDR2 FQGTGA. The CDR3 is 13 residues long. The CDR3 protein is CASSSSNTGELFF. The CDR3 region has the DNA TGTGCCAGCAGCTCTTCTAACACCGGGGAGCTGTTTTTT. Full variable domain (remainder filled in from reference TRBV7-3 and TRBJ2-2): GAGVSQTPSNKVTEKGKYVELRCDPISGHTALYWYRQSLGQGPEFLIYFQGTGAADDSGLPNDRFFAVRPEGSVSTLKIQRTERGDSAVYLCASSSSNTGELFFGEGSRLTVL.

This rearrangement joins TRBV4-3 to TRBJ1-4; a weak D match, TRBD1 (5 bases). Germline assignment: CDR1 LGHNA and CDR2 YSLEER. The CDR3 has 15 amino acids. Trimming shortened V by 0 bases and J by 4 bases, and 9 bases separated the two germline ends. CDR3 sequence reads: CASSQDHQGNEKLFF. For the CDR3, the DNA is TGCGCCAGCAGCCAAGATCACCAGGGTAATGAAAAACTGTTTTTT.

The chain employs TRBV3-1 (or the pseudogene TRBV3-2) and TRBJ1-2, with TRBD1 matching over 10 bases. Looked up from germline, CDR1 is LGHDT and CDR2 is YNNKEL (reference sequence). V lost 4 bases and J lost 4; bases outside the gene matches: 9. The CDR3 is made up of 16 amino acids. The CDR3 bases are TGTGCCAGCAGCCTGGCAGGGGACAGGGGACGCTATGGCTACACCTTC. This sequence encodes CASSLAGDRGRYGYTF.

The chain is built from TRBV12-3 or TRBV12-4 and TRBJ2-6; no clear D. The CDR3 is made up of 13 amino acids. With 4 bases removed from V and 1 base from J, the gap between germline ends came to 2 bases. DNA for the CDR3: TGTGCCAGCAGTTCGTCTGGGGCCAACGTCCTGACTTTC. As protein: CASSSSGANVLTF.